These T cell receptor beta chains were read from a single sample in a study of Graves' ophthalmopathy and Graves' hyperthyroidism. Each CDR3 protein gets one entry after TCRdb re-called the multiplex PCR reads with MiXCR. The sample has some 250,000 distinct CDR3 sequences, about 47% seen once. Sequences were obtained from peripheral blood. These receptor sequences come from an adult man with Graves' ophthalmopathy. Both conserved end residues are part of each CDR3. The order of the fields is D gene, V gene, J gene, CDR3 protein. D genes are given only for firm matches.

d_gene: .; v_gene: TRBV4-1; j_gene: TRBJ1-1; CDR3aa: CASSQESALTEAFF
d_gene: .; v_gene: TRBV7-8; j_gene: TRBJ2-7; CDR3aa: CASSFSSRANEQYF
d_gene: .; v_gene: TRBV7-2; j_gene: TRBJ2-2; CDR3aa: CASSLRDAGELFF
d_gene: TRBD2; v_gene: TRBV7-9; j_gene: TRBJ2-5; CDR3aa: CASSLAIRLAGGPYQETQYF
d_gene: .; v_gene: TRBV29-1; j_gene: TRBJ2-7; CDR3aa: CSGGGGRREQYF
d_gene: .; v_gene: TRBV12-3/TRBV12-4; j_gene: TRBJ2-7; CDR3aa: CASSFPGNYEQYF
d_gene: TRBD2; v_gene: TRBV2; j_gene: TRBJ2-6; CDR3aa: CASSLQAAGGRTGANVLTF
d_gene: .; v_gene: TRBV9; j_gene: TRBJ2-7; CDR3aa: CASSQENYEQYF
d_gene: .; v_gene: TRBV14; j_gene: TRBJ2-7; CDR3aa: CASSQDSGDEQYF
d_gene: .; v_gene: TRBV19; j_gene: TRBJ2-2; CDR3aa: CASSINGRQNTGELFF
d_gene: TRBD1; v_gene: TRBV2; j_gene: TRBJ2-5; CDR3aa: CASNQRQQGLETQYF
d_gene: .; v_gene: TRBV12-3/TRBV12-4; j_gene: TRBJ2-5; CDR3aa: CASSPGNQETQYF
d_gene: .; v_gene: TRBV20-1; j_gene: TRBJ2-7; CDR3aa: CSSGQLYEQYF
d_gene: TRBD1; v_gene: TRBV19; j_gene: TRBJ2-2; CDR3aa: CASLTRQGNTGELFF
d_gene: TRBD1; v_gene: TRBV2; j_gene: TRBJ1-1; CDR3aa: CASSWDRMGVNTEAFF
d_gene: .; v_gene: TRBV12-3/TRBV12-4; j_gene: TRBJ1-1; CDR3aa: CASSSVGKNTEAFF
d_gene: TRBD1; v_gene: TRBV6-5; j_gene: TRBJ1-1; CDR3aa: CASIRGTGGNTEAFF
d_gene: TRBD1; v_gene: TRBV20-1; j_gene: TRBJ1-6; CDR3aa: CSVKKGQGTANSPLHF
d_gene: .; v_gene: TRBV2; j_gene: TRBJ2-2; CDR3aa: CASSEDLWELFF
d_gene: TRBD2; v_gene: TRBV10-3; j_gene: TRBJ2-7; CDR3aa: CAISESRGLAVSYEQYF
d_gene: TRBD1; v_gene: TRBV10-3; j_gene: TRBJ2-6; CDR3aa: CATKTGTGASSGANVLTF
d_gene: .; v_gene: TRBV9; j_gene: TRBJ1-6; CDR3aa: CASSLRLAGNNSPLHF
d_gene: .; v_gene: TRBV11-2; j_gene: TRBJ2-7; CDR3aa: CASSLGTGYGQYF
d_gene: .; v_gene: TRBV4-1; j_gene: TRBJ2-5; CDR3aa: CASSQDGGLQETQYF
d_gene: .; v_gene: TRBV7-9; j_gene: TRBJ2-7; CDR3aa: CASSAGRIFYEQYF
d_gene: .; v_gene: TRBV2; j_gene: TRBJ1-6; CDR3aa: CASGESISRRDNSPLHF
d_gene: TRBD2; v_gene: TRBV7-8; j_gene: .; CDR3aa: CASSPFSTGGNEQFF
d_gene: .; v_gene: TRBV20-1; j_gene: TRBJ1-2; CDR3aa: CSAAEGSNYGYTF
d_gene: .; v_gene: TRBV7-2; j_gene: TRBJ1-2; CDR3aa: CASSLVGVGGYTF
d_gene: TRBD1; v_gene: TRBV11-1; j_gene: TRBJ1-2; CDR3aa: CASSPTTGGNYGCTF
d_gene: .; v_gene: TRBV25-1; j_gene: TRBJ2-5; CDR3aa: CASSHGAIETQYF
d_gene: TRBD1; v_gene: TRBV12-3/TRBV12-4; j_gene: .; CDR3aa: CASSSGQGGYNEQFF